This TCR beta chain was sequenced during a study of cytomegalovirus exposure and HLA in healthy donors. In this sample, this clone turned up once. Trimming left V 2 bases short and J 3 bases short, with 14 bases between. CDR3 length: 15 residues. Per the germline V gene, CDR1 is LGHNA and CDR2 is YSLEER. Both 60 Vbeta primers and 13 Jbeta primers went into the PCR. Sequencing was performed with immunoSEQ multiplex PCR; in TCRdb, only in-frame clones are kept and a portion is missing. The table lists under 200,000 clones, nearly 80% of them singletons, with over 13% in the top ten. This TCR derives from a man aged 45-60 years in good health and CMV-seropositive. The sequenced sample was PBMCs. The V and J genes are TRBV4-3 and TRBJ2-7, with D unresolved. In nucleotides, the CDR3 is TGCGCCAGCAGCCAAACAGACACCAAAGTCTACGAGCAGTACTTC. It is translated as CASSQTDTKVYEQYF.